These 4 T cell receptor beta chains originate from one sample sequenced in a study of CD8 T cells in Susac syndrome. Random hexamers primed reverse transcription of about 0.45 to 1 ug RNA. TCRdb reanalysed the immunoSEQ multiplex PCR reads using MiXCR and keeps one entry per CDR3 protein. The sample lists approximately 190,000 distinct CDR3 sequences; nearly 97% were seen once. The sample consisted of CD4+ T cells from PBMCs. Receptors originate from a human donor with Susac syndrome.

This clonotype was observed a few times. The CDR3 nucleotides read TGTGCCAGCAGCTTGGCCGGCAGATACAATGAGCAGTTCTTC. It encodes CASSLAGRYNEQFF. V and J are TRBV5-4 and TRBJ2-1, with no clear D. The V end was cut by 0 bases, the J end by 4 bases, with 8 bases between. Per the germline V gene, CDR1 is SGHNT and CDR2 is YYREEE (reference sequence). The CDR3 extends over 14 amino acids.

V is TRBV29-1 and J is TRBJ2-7; 7 bases are shared with TRBD1. V gave up 7 bases and J gave up 2 bases; unmatched junction bases: 8. CDR1 and CDR2 (germline): SQVTM, ANQGSEA. The CDR3 spans 13 residues. CDR3 amino acids: CSGTGAQTYEQYF. CDR3 bases: TGCAGCGGAACAGGGGCGCAAACCTACGAGCAGTACTTC.

The rearrangement links TRBV4-3 to TRBJ1-5; 8 positions agree with TRBD1. Germline loops: CDR1 LGHNA, CDR2 YSLEER. CDR3 length equals 17 residues. V shed 4 bases and J 2 bases; nucleotides not matched to a gene: 10. This CDR3 is CASSLSRGRGGNQPQHF. In DNA, the CDR3 is TGCGCCAGCAGCCTAAGCAGGGGGCGCGGTGGCAATCAGCCCCAGCATTTT.

The chain uses TRBV12-3 or TRBV12-4 and TRBJ2-1, with 11 bases lining up with TRBD1. The CDR3 spans 22 residues. V lost 2 bases to trimming and J lost 0 bases; unmatched junction nucleotides: 18. CDR3 sequence (DNA): TGTGCCAGCAGTTTAACCCTACCCCACGGGACAGGGGGTCCGAGCTCCTACAATGAGCAGTTCTTC. This sequence encodes CASSLTLPHGTGGPSSYNEQFF.